These 2 T cell receptor beta chains came from one sample sequenced in a study of human T cells and chemical hapten exposure. The time point here: patch test 1, 2 weeks after DPC sensitization. Specified treatment: therapeutic diphenylcyclopropenone sensitization with weekly scalp DPC. TCRdb re-called the RACE reads through MiXCR, storing one row per CDR3 protein. The sample shows over 14,000 distinct CDR3 sequences, 15% to 20% of them seen only once. This specimen consisted of whole blood, obtained in connection with sensitization to the hapten diphenylcyclopropenone (DPC). These receptors were collected from a woman in her 30s with alopecia areata. Some clones in this sample may be carry-over from other donors' samples.

The V call is TRBV5-1, the J call TRBJ2-7, with D perhaps being TRBD1 or TRBD2 (5 bases each). Trimming left V 3 bases short and J 2 bases short, with 15 bases between. This CDR3 is 15 amino acids long. Germline V gene data show CDR1 as SGHRS and CDR2 as YFSETQ. This chain's CDR3 is CASSSEIGTAYEQYF. The CDR3 DNA follows: TGCGCCAGCAGCTCGGAGATCGGGACGGCCTACGAGCAGTACTTC. Supplemented by reference TRBV5-1 and TRBJ2-7, the full variable domain reads KAGVTQTPRYLIKTRGQQVTLSCSPISGHRSVSWYQQTPGQGLQFLFEYFSETQRNKGNFPGRFSGRQFSNSRSEMNVSTLELGDSALYLCASSSEIGTAYEQYFGPGTRLTVT.

This clonotype was counted many times. DNA of the CDR3: TGTGCCAGCAGCTCAGAGGGGGCCGTTACCGGGGAGCTGTTTTTT. Translating gives CASSSEGAVTGELFF. The J gene is TRBJ2-2, the V gene TRBV4-2, with TRBD1 identical over 7 bases. CDR1 is LGHNA and CDR2 is YNFKEQ in the germline V gene. This CDR3 has 15 residues. The V gene end was trimmed by 5 bases and the J gene end by 5 bases; junction bases not matched to a gene: 8.